The present entry profiles one T cell receptor beta chain with its context. The antigen remains undetermined. TCRdb's copy holds only in-frame clones and misses some; the assay was immunoSEQ multiplex PCR. The sample includes more than 12,000 clones, 70% to 75% seen only once; the top ten take less than 35%. The data stem from a study of OX40 agonist ivuxolimab in advanced cancers. Overall study findings and caveats: Clonal expansion was seen in CD4+ and CD8+ blood T cells by week 6 at 0.1 to 3.0 mg/kg. Averaged across samples, CD8+ T cells carried more expanded clones than CD4+ did.

Germline V CDR1 and CDR2: SEHNR, FQNEAQ (reference sequence). J lost 7 bases, V lost 3 bases, and 8 bases had no gene match. CDR3 length: 14 amino acids. Patients who had autoimmune disease history or got systemic immunosuppression were left out. The study sampled blood at baseline, cycle 4 day 1, and cycle 7 day 1. The V and J genes are TRBV7-9 and TRBJ2-7, with 8 bases aligning to TRBD1. The clonotype originates from an adult with an advanced solid tumor such as melanoma, head and neck, liver or kidney cancer. The sequences come from CD4+ or CD8+ T cells sorted from blood, collected in a trial of the OX40 agonist ivuxolimab. The CDR3 DNA reads as TGTGCCAGCAGCTTCTCGACAGGGGCTCAGGAGCAGTACTTC. It specifies CASSFSTGAQEQYF.